These T cell receptor beta chains were read from a single sample in a study of response to subunit inactivated influenza vaccine. Via MiXCR, TCRdb re-called the RT-PCR reads, giving one row per CDR3 protein. Of about 570,000 distinct CDR3 sequences listed, approximately 11% are singletons. The same data also went into a second study, on T cells expressing NK-cell markers.

Here the sequenced sample was PBMCs from blood, taken on the day of vaccination. The receptors stem from a middle-aged man who received an inactivated influenza vaccine. Both conserved end residues are part of each CDR3. The D gene is left open where the match is weak. Rows give clone size only sometimes, using once, few, many, or a class for an expanded clone.

J gene | V gene | D gene | clone size | CDR3 DNA | CDR3 protein
TRBJ2-3 | TRBV20-1 | TRBD2 | - | TGCAGTGCTTTGCGGGAGGGCCTGACAGATACGCAGTATTTT | CSALREGLTDTQYF
TRBJ2-3 | TRBV5-1 | TRBD1 | many | TGCGCCAGCAGCGCCGGGACAGGGAGCACAGATACGCAGTATTTT | CASSAGTGSTDTQYF
TRBJ1-6 | TRBV29-1 | - | - | TGCAGCGTCCGGGAGGGCGGTAATTCACCCCTCCACTTT | CSVREGGNSPLHF
TRBJ2-7 | TRBV24-1 | - | few | TGTGCCACCAGTGAGGGGGGCTACGAGCAGTACTTC | CATSEGGYEQYF
TRBJ2-3 | TRBV6-5 | TRBD2 | - | TGTGCCAGCAGTTACGAGCGGGGGGAGACAGATACGCAGTATTTT | CASSYERGETDTQYF
TRBJ1-5 | TRBV4-1 | TRBD1 | - | TGCGCCAGCAGCCATTCAGGACAGGGCAATCAGCCCCAGCATTTT | CASSHSGQGNQPQHF
TRBJ2-7 | TRBV5-4 | - | - | TGTGCCAGCAGCTTCTGGAGCTCCTACGAGCAGTACTTC | CASSFWSSYEQYF
TRBJ2-7 | TRBV24-1 | - | - | TGTGCCACCAGTGAAGGGGCGCAATACGAGCAGTACTTC | CATSEGAQYEQYF
TRBJ2-1 | TRBV18 | - | - | TGTGCCAGCTCACCACAGAATGAGCAGTTCTTC | CASSPQNEQFF
TRBJ1-2 | TRBV12-3/TRBV12-4 | - | few | TGTGCCAGCAGTCATACGACAGAATATGGCTACACCTTC | CASSHTTEYGYTF
TRBJ2-4 | TRBV7-2 | - | few | TGTGCCAGCAGCTTAGCTGCGAAGGACATTCAGTACTTC | CASSLAAKDIQYF
TRBJ2-3 | TRBV6-1 | TRBD2 | many | TGTGCCAGCAGCCCCACTAGCGGGAGGGCAGATACGCAGTATTTT | CASSPTSGRADTQYF
TRBJ2-1 | TRBV25-1 | TRBD2 | many | TGTGCCAGCAGCCCACTAGCGGGAGTATACAATGAGCAGTTCTTC | CASSPLAGVYNEQFF
TRBJ2-2 | TRBV5-1 | - | - | TGCGCCAGCAGCGAGACCAGGGGTTACACCGGGGAGCTGTTTTTT | CASSETRGYTGELFF
TRBJ2-7 | TRBV20-1 | TRBD1 | many | TGCAGTGCAATAAGGACAGGCCGATCAGACGAGCAGTACTTC | CSAIRTGRSDEQYF
TRBJ2-2 | TRBV5-1 | TRBD2 | - | TGCGCCAGCTGCCGGACTAGCGTAACGGGGGAGCTGTTTTTT | CASCRTSVTGELFF
TRBJ2-3 | TRBV4-2 | - | few | TGTGCCAGCAGCCAAGAGTCGGGGGGCACAGATACGCAGTATTTT | CASSQESGGTDTQYF
TRBJ2-2 | TRBV19 | - | - | TGTGCCAGTAGTATAGATAGCCGGGCCGGGGAGCTGTTTTTT | CASSIDSRAGELFF
TRBJ2-1 | TRBV9 | - | many | TGTGCCAGCAACGCGGCGGCGATGAGCTCCTACAATGAGCAGTTCTTC | CASNAAAMSSYNEQFF
TRBJ2-1 | TRBV7-9 | TRBD2 | - | TGTGCCAGCAGCCCCTTGGGGGGGGTCTCCTACAATAAGCAGTTCTTC | CASSPLGGVSYNKQFF
TRBJ1-2 | TRBV4-3 | - | many | TGCGCCAGCAGGGGCCCCATGGGAGATGGCTACACCTTC | CASRGPMGDGYTF
TRBJ2-1 | TRBV6-5 | - | - | TGTGCCAGCAGTTACCAACCTTTGGGGAATGAGCAGTTCTTC | CASSYQPLGNEQFF
TRBJ2-2 | TRBV9 | - | many | TGTGCCAGCAGCGTCCTGGGAACGAACACCGGGGAGCTGTTTTTT | CASSVLGTNTGELFF